A single sample gave rise to the 7 T cell receptor beta chains below, sequenced in a study of T cells in narcolepsy. Repertoires were generated with immunoSEQ multiplex PCR, while TCRdb's copy carries only in-frame clones and drops some. The profile shows around 30,000 clones, 83% of them singletons. The sample taken for sequencing was CD45RA- memory CD4+ T cells from PBMCs. Source of these receptors: a human donor with narcolepsy.

This chain joins TRBV9 and TRBJ1-1; D remains ambiguous. V was pared by 0 bases and J by 3 bases, with 6 bases between. CDR3 length: 13 amino acids. The germline CDR1 and CDR2 sequences are SGDLS and YYNGEE. This CDR3 reads CASSVGPDTEAFF. As DNA, the CDR3 is TGTGCCAGCAGCGTAGGTCCGGACACTGAAGCTTTCTTT.

In its sample, this clone was seen once. V usage is TRBV10-3 and J usage is TRBJ2-7; D might be TRBD1 (6 bases). This CDR3 has 15 residues. Trimming pared 0 bases from V and 5 bases from J, leaving 14 bases between. The germline V gene encodes CDR1 ENHRY and CDR2 SYGVKD. This chain's CDR3 is CAISESGQGNHEQYF. The CDR3 nucleotides read TGTGCCATCAGTGAGTCGGGACAAGGGAACCACGAGCAGTACTTC.

The V call is TRBV14, the J call TRBJ1-6, with D unresolved. Trimming took off 1 base at V and 7 bases at J, with 17 bases between the two ends. This CDR3 comprises 17 residues. The germline gives CDR1 SGHDN, CDR2 FVKESK. The CDR3 nucleotides are TGTGCCAGCAGCCAAGTTAGAGCGCGCTGGACGAATTCACCCCTCCACTTT. Residues: CASSQVRARWTNSPLHF. The full variable domain, rest sourced from reference TRBV14 and TRBJ1-6, is EAGVTQFPSHSVIEKGQTVTLRCDPISGHDNLYWYRRVMGKEIKFLLHFVKESKQDESGMPNNRFLAERTGGTYSTLKVQPAELEDSGVYFCASSQVRARWTNSPLHFGNGTRLTVT.

The chain combines TRBV5-6 with TRBJ1-5; 8 bases align to TRBD1. The germline V gene has CDR1 SGHDT and CDR2 YYEEEE. V gave up 4 bases and J gave up 4 bases; unmatched junction bases: 4. The CDR3 covers 14 residues. CDR3 DNA sequence: TGTGCCAGCAGCGGAAGACAGGGGAATCAGCCCCAGCATTTT. Protein sequence: CASSGRQGNQPQHF.

The chain recombines TRBV5-1 with TRBJ2-3; TRBD1 agrees at 12 bases. Looked up from germline, CDR1 is SGHRS and CDR2 is YFSETQ. V shed 4 bases, J shed 4 bases, and the junction held 4 bases outside the gene matches. This CDR3 comprises 15 residues. The CDR3 protein is CASSRDRGLSDTQYF. CDR3 DNA sequence: TGCGCCAGCAGCCGGGACAGGGGGCTTTCAGATACGCAGTATTTT.

The chain is built from TRBV2 and TRBJ2-2; tentatively, D is TRBD1 or TRBD2 (5 bases each). V gave up 11 bases and J gave up 2 bases, with 18 bases separating them. Germline loops: CDR1 SNHLY, CDR2 FYNNEI. The CDR3 consists of 15 residues. As DNA, the CDR3 is TGTGCCGGCCGAGGGGTCCTTCGCAACACCGGGGAGCTGTTTTTT. Its translation is CAGRGVLRNTGELFF.

V is TRBV7-9 and J is TRBJ1-2, with 8 positions matching TRBD1. CDR1 and CDR2 (germline): SEHNR, FQNEAQ (reference sequence). The CDR3 contains 14 residues. The junction had 4 bases not matched to a gene; V was cut back by 5 bases and J by 2 bases. The CDR3 nucleotides read TGTGCCAGCAGCAGGGACAGGCGGAACTATGGCTACACCTTC. Its translation: CASSRDRRNYGYTF.